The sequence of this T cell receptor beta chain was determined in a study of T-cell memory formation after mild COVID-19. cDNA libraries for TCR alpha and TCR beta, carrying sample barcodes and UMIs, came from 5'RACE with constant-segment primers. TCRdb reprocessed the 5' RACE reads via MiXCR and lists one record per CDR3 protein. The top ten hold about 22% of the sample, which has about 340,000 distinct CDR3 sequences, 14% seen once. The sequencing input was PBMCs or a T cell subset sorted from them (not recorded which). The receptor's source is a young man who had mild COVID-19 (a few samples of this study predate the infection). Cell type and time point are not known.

The CDR3: CASSSWGGNTGELFF. Written as DNA, the CDR3 is TGTGCCAGTAGTAGCTGGGGGGGTAACACCGGGGAGCTGTTTTTT. The rearrangement links TRBV19 to TRBJ2-2; 7 bases agree with TRBD2. Germline V gene data show CDR1 as LNHDA and CDR2 as SQIVND (reference sequence). Germline trimming cut 4 bases from V and 2 bases from J; bases unmatched to any gene: 4. This CDR3 is 15 amino acids long.